This paragraph reports one T cell receptor beta chain. The antigen remains unidentified. This may stem from a read error, because a much larger clone lies one nucleotide away. V shed 2 bases, J shed 3 bases, and the junction held 5 bases outside the gene matches. This CDR3 is 15 amino acids long. Germline values: CDR1 SGHNT, CDR2 YYREEE (reference sequence). The sample belongs to a study of metastatic and nonmetastatic thyroid tumors. Turning to the study itself: Repertoires from blood and tumor or nodule tissue of malignant and benign thyroid patients were compared. Whole-study results and caveats: Patients with malignant thyroid tumors reportedly had significantly higher TCR beta diversity than those with benign nodules, in blood and tumor.

Authors' methods: Differences in CDR3 between clinicopathological groups were drawn on to build a classifier intended to discriminate distant-metastatic papillary thyroid cancer patients. TCRdb reprocessed the PCR reads via MiXCR. The V and J calls here are based on TCRdb, not the publication. The sample has about 40,000 clones, about 15% seen once. Patients were all untreated before their thyroid surgery. This chain joins TRBV5-4 and TRBJ2-1, with 7 bases fitting TRBD1. This clonotype originated in a female donor with papillary thyroid cancer or a benign thyroid nodule (not recorded which). Some clones in this sample may be carry-over from other donors' samples. Sequencing was done on a sample of blood. The CDR3 region has the DNA TGTGCCAGCAGCTTTCTACAGGGGTACTACAATGAGCAGTTCTTC. Its protein product is CASSFLQGYYNEQFF.